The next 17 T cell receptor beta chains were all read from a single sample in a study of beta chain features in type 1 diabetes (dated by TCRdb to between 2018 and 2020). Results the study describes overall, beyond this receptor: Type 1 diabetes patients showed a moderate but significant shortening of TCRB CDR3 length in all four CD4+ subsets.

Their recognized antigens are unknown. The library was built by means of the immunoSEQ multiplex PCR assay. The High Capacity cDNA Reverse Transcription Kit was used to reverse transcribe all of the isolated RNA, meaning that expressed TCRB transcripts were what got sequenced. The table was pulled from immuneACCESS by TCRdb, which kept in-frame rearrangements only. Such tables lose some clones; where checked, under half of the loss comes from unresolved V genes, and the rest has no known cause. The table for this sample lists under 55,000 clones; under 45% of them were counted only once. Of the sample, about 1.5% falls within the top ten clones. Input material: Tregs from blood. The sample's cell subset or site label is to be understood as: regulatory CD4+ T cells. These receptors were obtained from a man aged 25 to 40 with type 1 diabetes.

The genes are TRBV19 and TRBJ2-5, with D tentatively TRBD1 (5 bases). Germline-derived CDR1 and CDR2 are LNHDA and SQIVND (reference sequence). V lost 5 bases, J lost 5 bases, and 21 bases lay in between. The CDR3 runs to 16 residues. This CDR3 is CASSLHLRVHGETQYF. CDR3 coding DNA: TGTGCCAGTAGTCTTCACCTCAGGGTCCATGGGGAGACCCAGTACTTC.

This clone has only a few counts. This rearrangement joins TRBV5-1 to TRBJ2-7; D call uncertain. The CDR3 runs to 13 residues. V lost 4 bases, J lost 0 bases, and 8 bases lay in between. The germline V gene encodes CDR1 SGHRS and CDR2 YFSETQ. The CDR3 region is CASSPGDSYEQYF. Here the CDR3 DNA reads TGCGCCAGCAGCCCCGGAGACTCCTACGAGCAGTACTTC.

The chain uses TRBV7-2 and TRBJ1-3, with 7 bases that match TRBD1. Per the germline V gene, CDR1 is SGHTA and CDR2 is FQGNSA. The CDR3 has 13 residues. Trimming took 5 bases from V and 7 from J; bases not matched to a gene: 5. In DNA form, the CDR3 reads TGTGCCAGCAGCAAAACAGGGGTGAACACCATATATTTT. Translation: CASSKTGVNTIYF.

This CDR3 is CASSLASGSQNTIYF. CDR3 coding DNA: TGCGCCAGCAGCTTGGCATCTGGCTCCCAAAACACCATATATTTT. The J gene is TRBJ1-3, the V gene TRBV5-1; no clear D gene. The CDR3 covers 15 residues. Per germline, CDR1 SGHRS and CDR2 YFSETQ. Trimming stripped 0 bases from V and 6 bases from J, with 13 bases between.

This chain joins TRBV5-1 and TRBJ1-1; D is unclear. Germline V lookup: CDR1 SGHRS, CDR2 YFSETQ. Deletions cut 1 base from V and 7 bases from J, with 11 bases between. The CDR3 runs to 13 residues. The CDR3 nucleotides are TGCGCCAGCAGCTTGAATGACGGGAGTGAAGCTTTCTTT. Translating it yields CASSLNDGSEAFF.

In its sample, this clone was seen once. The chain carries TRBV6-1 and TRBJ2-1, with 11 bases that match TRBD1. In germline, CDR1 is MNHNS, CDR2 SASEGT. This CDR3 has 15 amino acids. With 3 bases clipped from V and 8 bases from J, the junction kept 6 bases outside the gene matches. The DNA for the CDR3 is TGTGCCAGCAGTGAGGGACAGGGGGGTATCTATGAGCAGTTCTTC. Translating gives CASSEGQGGIYEQFF.

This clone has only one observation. CDR3 sequence: CASSFLGTDNEQFF. The CDR3 coding sequence is TGTGCCAGCAGCTTCCTCGGGACAGACAATGAGCAGTTCTTC. The chain links TRBV11-2 to TRBJ2-1; 7 nucleotides line up with TRBD1. Germline-derived CDR1 and CDR2 are SGHAT and FQNNGV. The CDR3 is 14 residues long. The junction had 4 bases not matched to a gene; V was cut back by 3 bases and J by 5 bases.

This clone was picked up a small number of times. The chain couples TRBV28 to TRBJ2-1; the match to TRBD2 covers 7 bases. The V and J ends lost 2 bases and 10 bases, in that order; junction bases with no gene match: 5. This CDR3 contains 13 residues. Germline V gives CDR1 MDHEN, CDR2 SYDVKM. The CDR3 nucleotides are TGTGCCAGCAGTTTACGGGAACTAGCGGAGCAGTTCTTC. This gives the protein CASSLRELAEQFF.

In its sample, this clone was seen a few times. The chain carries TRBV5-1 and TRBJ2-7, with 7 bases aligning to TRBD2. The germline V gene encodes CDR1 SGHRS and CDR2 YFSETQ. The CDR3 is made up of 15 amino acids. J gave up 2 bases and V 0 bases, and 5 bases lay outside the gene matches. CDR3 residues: CASSLDVAGPYEQYF. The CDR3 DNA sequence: TGCGCCAGCAGCTTGGACGTAGCGGGCCCCTACGAGCAGTACTTC. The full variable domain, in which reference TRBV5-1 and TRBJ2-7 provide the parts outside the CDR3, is KAGVTQTPRYLIKTRGQQVTLSCSPISGHRSVSWYQQTPGQGLQFLFEYFSETQRNKGNFPGRFSGRQFSNSRSEMNVSTLELGDSALYLCASSLDVAGPYEQYFGPGTRLTVT.

The CDR3 DNA follows: TGTGCCAGCAGCCTTGTTCCGACTGAAGCTTTCTTT. Protein sequence: CASSLVPTEAFF. V and J are TRBV6-5 and TRBJ1-1; D is uncertain. CDR1 is MNHEY and CDR2 is SVGAGI in the germline V gene. V was pared by 6 bases and J by 5 bases, with 10 bases between. The CDR3 totals 12 residues.

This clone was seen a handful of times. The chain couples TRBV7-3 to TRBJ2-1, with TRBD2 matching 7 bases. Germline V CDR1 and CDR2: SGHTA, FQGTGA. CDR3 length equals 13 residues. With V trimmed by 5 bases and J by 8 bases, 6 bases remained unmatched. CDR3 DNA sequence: TGTGCCAGCAGCATTATGGGGGGGGATGAGCAGTTCTTC. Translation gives CASSIMGGDEQFF.

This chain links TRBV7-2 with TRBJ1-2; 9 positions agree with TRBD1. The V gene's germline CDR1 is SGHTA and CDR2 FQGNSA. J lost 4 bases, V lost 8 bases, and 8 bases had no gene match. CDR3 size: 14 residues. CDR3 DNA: TGTGCCAGCTCCCGGACAGGGGCGGGCTATGGCTACACCTTC. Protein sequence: CASSRTGAGYGYTF.

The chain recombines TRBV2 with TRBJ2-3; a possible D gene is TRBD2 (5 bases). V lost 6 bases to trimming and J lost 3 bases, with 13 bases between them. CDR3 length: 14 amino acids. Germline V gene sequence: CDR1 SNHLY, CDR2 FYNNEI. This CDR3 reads CASRQTTTTDTQYF. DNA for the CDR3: TGTGCCAGCAGGCAGACTACAACAACAGATACGCAGTATTTT.

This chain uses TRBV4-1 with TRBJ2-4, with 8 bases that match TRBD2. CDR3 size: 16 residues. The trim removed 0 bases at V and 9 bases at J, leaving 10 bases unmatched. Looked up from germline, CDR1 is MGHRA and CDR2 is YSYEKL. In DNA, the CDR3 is TGCGCCAGCAGCCAAGATAGGGCGGGAGGACGAGTCATTCAGTACTTC. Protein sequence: CASSQDRAGGRVIQYF.

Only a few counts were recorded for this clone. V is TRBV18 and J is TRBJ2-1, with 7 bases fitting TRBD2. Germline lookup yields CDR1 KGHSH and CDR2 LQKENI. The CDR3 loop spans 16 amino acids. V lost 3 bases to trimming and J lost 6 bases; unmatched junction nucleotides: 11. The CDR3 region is CASSPLPAGAPNEQFF. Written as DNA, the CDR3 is TGTGCCAGCTCACCCCTCCCGGCGGGAGCCCCCAATGAGCAGTTCTTC.

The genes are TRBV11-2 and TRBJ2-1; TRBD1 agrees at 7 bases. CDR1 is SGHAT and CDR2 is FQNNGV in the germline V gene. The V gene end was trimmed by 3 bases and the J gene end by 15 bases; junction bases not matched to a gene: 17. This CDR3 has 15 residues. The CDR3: CASSLLGHRDSPWFF. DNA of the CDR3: TGTGCCAGCAGCTTGCTTGGGCACAGGGACAGCCCGTGGTTCTTC. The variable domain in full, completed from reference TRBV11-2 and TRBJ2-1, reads EAGVAQSPRYKIIEKRQSVAFWCNPISGHATLYWYQQILGQGPKLLIQFQNNGVVDDSQLPKDRFSAERLKGVDSTLKIQPAKLEDSAVYLCASSLLGHRDSPWFFGPGTRLTVL.

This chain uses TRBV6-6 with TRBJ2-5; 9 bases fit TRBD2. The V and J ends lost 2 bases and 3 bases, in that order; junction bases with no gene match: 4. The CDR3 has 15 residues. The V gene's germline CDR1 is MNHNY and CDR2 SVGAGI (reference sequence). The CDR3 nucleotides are TGTGCCAGCAGTTACCCAGCGGGAGGAGAAGAGACCCAGTACTTC. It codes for CASSYPAGGEETQYF.